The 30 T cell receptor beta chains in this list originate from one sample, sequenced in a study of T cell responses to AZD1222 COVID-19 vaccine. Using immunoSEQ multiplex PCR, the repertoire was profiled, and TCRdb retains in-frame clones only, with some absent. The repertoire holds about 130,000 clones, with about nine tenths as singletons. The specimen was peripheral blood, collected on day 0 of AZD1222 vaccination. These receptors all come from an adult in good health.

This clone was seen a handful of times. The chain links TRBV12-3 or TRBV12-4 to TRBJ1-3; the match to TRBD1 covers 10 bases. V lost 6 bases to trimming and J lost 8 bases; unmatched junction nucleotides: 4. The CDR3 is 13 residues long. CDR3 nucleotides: TGTGCCAGCAGGGGACAGGGGACGGACACCATATATTTT. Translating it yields CASRGQGTDTIYF.

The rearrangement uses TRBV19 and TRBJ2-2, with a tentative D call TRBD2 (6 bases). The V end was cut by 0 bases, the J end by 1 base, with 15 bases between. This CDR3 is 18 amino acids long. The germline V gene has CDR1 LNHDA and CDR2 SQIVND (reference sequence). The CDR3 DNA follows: TGTGCCAGTAGTATAGAAGGGTCCGGGGGTGGGAACACCGGGGAGCTGTTTTTT. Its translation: CASSIEGSGGGNTGELFF. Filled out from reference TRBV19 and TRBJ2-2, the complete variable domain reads DGGITQSPKYLFRKEGQNVTLSCEQNLNHDAMYWYRQDPGQGLRLIYYSQIVNDFQKGDIAEGYSVSREKKESFPLTVTSAQKNPTAFYLCASSIEGSGGGNTGELFFGEGSRLTVL.

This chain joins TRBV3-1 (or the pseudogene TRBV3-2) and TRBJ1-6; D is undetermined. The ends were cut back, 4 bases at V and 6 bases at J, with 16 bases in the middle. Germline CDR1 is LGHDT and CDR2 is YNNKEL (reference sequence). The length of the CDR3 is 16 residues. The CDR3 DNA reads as TGTGCCAGCAGCCGCACTGTGGGCGAGGGTAATTCACCCCTCCACTTT. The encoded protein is CASSRTVGEGNSPLHF.

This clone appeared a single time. For the CDR3, the DNA is TGTGCCAGCAGCCCTACCGACAGGGACAGCTCTCCCGCTTTCTTT. Protein product: CASSPTDRDSSPAFF. This chain uses TRBV3-1 (or the pseudogene TRBV3-2) with TRBJ1-1, with 7 nucleotides matching TRBD1. V lost 4 bases, J lost 11 bases, and 16 bases stayed unmatched. This CDR3 has 15 amino acids. Germline V gives CDR1 LGHDT, CDR2 YNNKEL (reference sequence).

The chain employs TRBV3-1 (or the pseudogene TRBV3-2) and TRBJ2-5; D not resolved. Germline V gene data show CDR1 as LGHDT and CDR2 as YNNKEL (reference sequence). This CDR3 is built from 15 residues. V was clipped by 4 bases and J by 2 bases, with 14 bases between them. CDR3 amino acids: CASSPSPLKQETQYF. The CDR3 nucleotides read TGTGCCAGCAGCCCTTCCCCTCTCAAACAAGAGACCCAGTACTTC.

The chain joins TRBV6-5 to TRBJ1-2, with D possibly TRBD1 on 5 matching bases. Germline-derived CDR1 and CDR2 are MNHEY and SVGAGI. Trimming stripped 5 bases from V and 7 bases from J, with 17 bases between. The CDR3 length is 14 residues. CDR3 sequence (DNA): TGTGCCAGCAGTCGCCTGGCACAGGAAGGTGGCTACACCTTC. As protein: CASSRLAQEGGYTF.

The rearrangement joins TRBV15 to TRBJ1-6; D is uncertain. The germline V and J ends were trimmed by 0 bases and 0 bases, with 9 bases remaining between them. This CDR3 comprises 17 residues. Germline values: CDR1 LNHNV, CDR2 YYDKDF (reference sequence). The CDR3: CATSRDREISYNSPLHF. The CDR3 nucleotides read TGTGCCACCAGCAGAGATCGGGAAATCTCCTATAATTCACCCCTCCACTTT.

The CDR3, as DNA: TGTGCCTGGAGCCCTCTGGAGACCCAGTACTTC. Amino acid sequence: CAWSPLETQYF. V is TRBV30 and J is TRBJ2-5; no clear D gene. The ends were cut back, 3 bases at V and 5 bases at J, with 7 bases in the middle. Germline values: CDR1 GTSNPN, CDR2 SVGIG (reference sequence). This CDR3 has 11 residues.

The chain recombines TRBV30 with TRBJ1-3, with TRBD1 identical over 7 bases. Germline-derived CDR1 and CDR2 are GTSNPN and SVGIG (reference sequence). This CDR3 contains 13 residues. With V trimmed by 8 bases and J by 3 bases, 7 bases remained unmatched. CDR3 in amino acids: CATYRGSGNTIYF. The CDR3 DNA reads TGTGCCACCTACAGGGGTAGTGGAAACACCATATATTTT.

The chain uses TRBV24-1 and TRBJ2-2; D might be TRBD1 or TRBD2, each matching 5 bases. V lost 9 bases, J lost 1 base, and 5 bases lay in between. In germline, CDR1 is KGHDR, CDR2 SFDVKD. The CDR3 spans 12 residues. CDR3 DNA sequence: TGTGCCACCGGGGGGAACACCGGGGAGCTGTTTTTT. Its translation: CATGGNTGELFF.

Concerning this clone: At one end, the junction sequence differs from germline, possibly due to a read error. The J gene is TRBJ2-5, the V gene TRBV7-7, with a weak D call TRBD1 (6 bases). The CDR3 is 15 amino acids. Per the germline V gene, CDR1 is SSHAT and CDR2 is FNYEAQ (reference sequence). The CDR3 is CASSPDRNLRETQYF. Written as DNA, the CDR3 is TGTGCTAGCAGCCCCGACAGGAACCTTAGGGAGACCCAGTACTTC.

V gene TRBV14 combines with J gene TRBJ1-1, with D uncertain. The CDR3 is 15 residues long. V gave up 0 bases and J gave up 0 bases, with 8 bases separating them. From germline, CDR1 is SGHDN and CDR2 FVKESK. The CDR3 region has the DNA TGTGCCAGCAGCCAAGATTGGCACCTGAACACTGAAGCTTTCTTT. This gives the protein CASSQDWHLNTEAFF.

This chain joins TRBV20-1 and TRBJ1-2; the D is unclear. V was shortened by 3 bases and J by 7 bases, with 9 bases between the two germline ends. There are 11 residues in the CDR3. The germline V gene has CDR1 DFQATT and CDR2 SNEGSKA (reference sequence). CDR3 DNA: TGCAGTGCTAGGGTAGGGTTTGGCTACACCTTC. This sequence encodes CSARVGFGYTF.

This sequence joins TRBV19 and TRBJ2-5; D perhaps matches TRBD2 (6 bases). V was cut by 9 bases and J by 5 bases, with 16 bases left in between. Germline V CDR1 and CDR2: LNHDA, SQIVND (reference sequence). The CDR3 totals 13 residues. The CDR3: CASGERGRETQYF. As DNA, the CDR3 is TGTGCCAGCGGAGAACGAGGGAGGGAGACCCAGTACTTC.

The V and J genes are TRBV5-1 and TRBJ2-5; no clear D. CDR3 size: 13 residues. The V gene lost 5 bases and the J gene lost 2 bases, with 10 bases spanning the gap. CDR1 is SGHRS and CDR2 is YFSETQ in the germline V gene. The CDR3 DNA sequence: TGCGCCAGCAGGAACAGTGGACAAGAGACCCAGTACTTC. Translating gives CASRNSGQETQYF.

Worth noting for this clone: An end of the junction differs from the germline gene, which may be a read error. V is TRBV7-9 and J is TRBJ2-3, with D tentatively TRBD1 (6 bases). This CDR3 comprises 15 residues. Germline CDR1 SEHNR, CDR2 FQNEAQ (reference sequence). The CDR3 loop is CASSIARGGIATQYF. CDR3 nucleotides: TGTGCCAGCAGCATAGCCAGGGGCGGTATCGCTACGCAGTATTTT.

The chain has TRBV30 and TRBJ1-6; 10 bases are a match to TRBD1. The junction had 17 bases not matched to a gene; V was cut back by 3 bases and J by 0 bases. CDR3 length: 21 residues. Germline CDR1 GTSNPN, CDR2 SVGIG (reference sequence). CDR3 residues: CAWSKGQGIYRVSSYNSPLHF. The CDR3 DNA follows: TGTGCCTGGAGCAAGGGACAGGGGATTTATCGGGTGAGCTCCTATAATTCACCCCTCCACTTT.

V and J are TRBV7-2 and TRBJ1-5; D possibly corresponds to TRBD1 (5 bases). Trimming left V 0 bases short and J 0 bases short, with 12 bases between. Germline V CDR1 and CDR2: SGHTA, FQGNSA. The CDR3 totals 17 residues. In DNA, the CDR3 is TGTGCCAGCAGCTTAGCAGTAGGGCAGGGTAGCAATCAGCCCCAGCATTTT. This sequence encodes CASSLAVGQGSNQPQHF.

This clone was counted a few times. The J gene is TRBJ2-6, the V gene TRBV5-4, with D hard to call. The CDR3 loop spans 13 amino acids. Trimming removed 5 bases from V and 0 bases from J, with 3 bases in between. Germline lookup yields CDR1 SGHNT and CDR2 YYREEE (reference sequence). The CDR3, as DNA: TGTGCCAGCAGTCCCTCTGGGGCCAACGTCCTGACTTTC. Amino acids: CASSPSGANVLTF.

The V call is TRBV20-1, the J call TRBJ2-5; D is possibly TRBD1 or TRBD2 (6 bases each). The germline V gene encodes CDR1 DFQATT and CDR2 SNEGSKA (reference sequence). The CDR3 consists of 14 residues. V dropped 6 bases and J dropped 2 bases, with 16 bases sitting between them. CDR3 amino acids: CSASDGGQQETQYF. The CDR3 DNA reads TGCAGTGCGAGTGATGGGGGGCAGCAAGAGACCCAGTACTTC.

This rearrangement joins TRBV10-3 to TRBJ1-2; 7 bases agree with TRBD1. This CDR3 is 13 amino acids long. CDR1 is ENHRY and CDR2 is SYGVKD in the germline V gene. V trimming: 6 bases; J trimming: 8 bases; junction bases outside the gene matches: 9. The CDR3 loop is CAISPGTAGGYTF. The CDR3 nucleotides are TGTGCCATCAGCCCGGGGACAGCGGGGGGCTACACCTTC.

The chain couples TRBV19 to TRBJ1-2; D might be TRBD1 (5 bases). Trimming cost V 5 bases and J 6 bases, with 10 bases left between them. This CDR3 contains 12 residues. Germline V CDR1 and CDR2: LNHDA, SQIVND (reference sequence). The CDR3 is CASSPTEHGYTF. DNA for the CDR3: TGTGCCAGTAGTCCGACAGAACATGGCTACACCTTC.

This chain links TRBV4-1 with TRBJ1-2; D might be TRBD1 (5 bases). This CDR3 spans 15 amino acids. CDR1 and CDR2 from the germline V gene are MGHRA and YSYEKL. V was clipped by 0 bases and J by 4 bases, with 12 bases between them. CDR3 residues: CASSQEGGFGYGYTF. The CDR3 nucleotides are TGCGCCAGCAGCCAAGAGGGGGGGTTTGGCTATGGCTACACCTTC.

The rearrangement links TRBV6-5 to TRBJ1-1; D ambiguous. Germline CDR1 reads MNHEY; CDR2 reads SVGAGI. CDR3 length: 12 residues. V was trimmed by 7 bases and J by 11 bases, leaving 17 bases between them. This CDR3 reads CASTPDALVAFF. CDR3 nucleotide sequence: TGTGCCAGCACCCCGGACGCATTGGTGGCTTTCTTT.

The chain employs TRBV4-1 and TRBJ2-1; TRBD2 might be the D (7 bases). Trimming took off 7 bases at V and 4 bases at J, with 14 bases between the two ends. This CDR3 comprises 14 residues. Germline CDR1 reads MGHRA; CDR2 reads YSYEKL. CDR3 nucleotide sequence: TGCGCCAGCACCTCGGGGGGCTCATACAATGAGCAGTTCTTC. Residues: CASTSGGSYNEQFF.

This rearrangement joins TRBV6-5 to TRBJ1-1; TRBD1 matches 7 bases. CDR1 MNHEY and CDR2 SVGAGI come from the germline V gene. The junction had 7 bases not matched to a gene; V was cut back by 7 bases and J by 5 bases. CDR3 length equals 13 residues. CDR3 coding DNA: TGTGCCAGCACTAGGAGGGGGCGGACTGAAGCTTTCTTT. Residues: CASTRRGRTEAFF.

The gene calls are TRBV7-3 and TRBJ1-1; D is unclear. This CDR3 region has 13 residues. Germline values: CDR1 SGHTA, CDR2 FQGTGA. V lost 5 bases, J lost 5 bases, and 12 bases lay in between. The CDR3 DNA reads TGTGCCAGCAGCCAAGGCGCCGGGACTGAAGCTTTCTTT. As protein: CASSQGAGTEAFF.

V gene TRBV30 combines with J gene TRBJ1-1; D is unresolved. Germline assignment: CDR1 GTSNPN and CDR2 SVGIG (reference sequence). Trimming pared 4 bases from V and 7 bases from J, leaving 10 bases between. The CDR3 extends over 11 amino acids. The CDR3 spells CAWIFYFEAFF. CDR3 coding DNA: TGTGCCTGGATTTTTTATTTTGAAGCTTTCTTT.

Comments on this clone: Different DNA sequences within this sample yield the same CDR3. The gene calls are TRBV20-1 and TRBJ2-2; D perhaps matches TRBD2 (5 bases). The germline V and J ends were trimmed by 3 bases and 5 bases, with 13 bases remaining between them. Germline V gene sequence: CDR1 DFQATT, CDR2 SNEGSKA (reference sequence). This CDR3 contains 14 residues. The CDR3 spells CSASPGVGTGELFF. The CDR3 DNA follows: TGCAGTGCTAGTCCCGGGGTAGGGACCGGGGAGCTGTTTTTT.

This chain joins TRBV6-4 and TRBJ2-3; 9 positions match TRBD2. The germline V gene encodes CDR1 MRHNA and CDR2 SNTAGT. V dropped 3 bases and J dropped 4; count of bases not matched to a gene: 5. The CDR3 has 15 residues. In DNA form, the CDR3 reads TGTGCCAGCAGTGAAGGGGCTAGCGGGGCAGATACGCAGTATTTT. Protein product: CASSEGASGADTQYF.